The 5 T cell receptor beta chains below were found in one sample sequenced in a study of cytomegalovirus exposure and HLA in healthy donors. Researchers ran the PCR with 60 Vbeta and 13 Jbeta primers. Here immunoSEQ multiplex PCR was the method, and the copy in TCRdb shows in-frame clones only, minus some. The sample lists more than 150,000 clones, 65% to 85% occurring once. The sample was PBMCs. The receptors here all came from a man aged 45-60 years in good health and CMV-seronegative.

This clone has a single count. This chain connects TRBV27 to TRBJ1-6; 8 bases fit TRBD1. The V gene's germline CDR1 is MNHEY and CDR2 SMNVEV (reference sequence). Germline trimming cut 8 bases from V and 5 bases from J; bases unmatched to any gene: 2. CDR3 length equals 13 residues. The CDR3 reads CASRTGHNSPLHF. In DNA, the CDR3 is TGTGCCAGCCGGACAGGGCATAATTCACCCCTCCACTTT.

Comments on this clone: An end of the junction differs from the germline gene, which may be a read error. The rearrangement links TRBV7-9 to TRBJ2-1; TRBD2 is a possible D gene (7 bases). CDR1 is SEHNR, CDR2 FQNEAQ, per germline (reference sequence). This CDR3 has 15 amino acids. The CDR3 DNA reads as TGTTCCAGCAGTCCCTCTGGGGGGGGGCGCTATGAGCAGTTCTTC. Translation gives CSSSPSGGGRYEQFF. Based on the CDR3 plus reference TRBV7-9 and TRBJ2-1, the full variable domain is DTGVSQNPRHKITKRGQNVTFRCDPISEHNRLYWYRQTLGQGPEFLTYFQNEAQLEKSRLLSDRFSAERPKGSFSTLEIQRTEQGDSAMYLCSSSPSGGGRYEQFFGPGTRLTVL.

This sequence joins TRBV4-1 and TRBJ2-2; no clear D gene. Deletions cut 0 bases from V and 1 base from J, with 6 bases between. Germline loops: CDR1 MGHRA, CDR2 YSYEKL. The CDR3 spans 15 residues. The CDR3 bases are TGCGCCAGCAGCCAAGATCCCAGGAACACCGGGGAGCTGTTTTTT. Encoded protein: CASSQDPRNTGELFF.

V is TRBV9 and J is TRBJ2-1; 11 bases match TRBD2. Germline CDR1 is SGDLS and CDR2 is YYNGEE. V lost 2 bases, J lost 6 bases, and 4 bases stayed unmatched. The CDR3 has 15 residues. CDR3: CASSVTSGGTNEQFF. CDR3 nucleotide sequence: TGTGCCAGCAGCGTCACTAGCGGGGGCACCAATGAGCAGTTCTTC.

This CDR3 is CASSQDPYNEQFF. The CDR3 nucleotides are TGCGCCAGCAGCCAAGACCCATACAATGAGCAGTTCTTC. The rearrangement links TRBV4-1 to TRBJ2-1; D is unclear. Germline V gene data show CDR1 as MGHRA and CDR2 as YSYEKL. The CDR3 has 13 amino acids. V was clipped by 0 bases and J by 4 bases, with 4 bases between them.